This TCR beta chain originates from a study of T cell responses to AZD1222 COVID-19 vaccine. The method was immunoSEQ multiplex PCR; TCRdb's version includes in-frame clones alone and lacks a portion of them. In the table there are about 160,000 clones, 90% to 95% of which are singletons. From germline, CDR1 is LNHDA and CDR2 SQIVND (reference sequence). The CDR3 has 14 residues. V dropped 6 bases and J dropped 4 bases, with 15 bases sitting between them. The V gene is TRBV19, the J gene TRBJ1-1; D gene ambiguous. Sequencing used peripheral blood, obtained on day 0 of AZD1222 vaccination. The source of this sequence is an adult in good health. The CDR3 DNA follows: TGTGCCAGTAGCCCCCCCGGTCGGGGCACTGAAGCTTTCTTT. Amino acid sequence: CASSPPGRGTEAFF.